This TCR beta chain was captured by sequencing in a study of OX40 agonist ivuxolimab in advanced cancers. Here immunoSEQ multiplex PCR was the method, and the copy in TCRdb shows in-frame clones only, minus some. This table has about 80,000 clones, roughly four fifths appearing once. This CDR3 has 12 amino acids. The V end lost 3 bases, the J end lost 1 base, and 6 bases lay between the germline ends. Germline assignment: CDR1 SQVTM and CDR2 ANQGSEA. Whole-study findings and limits: CD8+ T cells (on average) carried more expanded clones than CD4+ T cells.

This clone turned up a few times. Its antigen is not known. The clonotype comes from an adult with an advanced solid tumor such as melanoma, head and neck, liver or kidney cancer. Sequences were derived from CD4+ or CD8+ T cells sorted from blood, sampled in a trial of the OX40 agonist ivuxolimab. The chain carries TRBV29-1 and TRBJ2-5; D is possibly TRBD2 (6 bases). CDR3 protein: CSVDGGQETQYF. Written as DNA, the CDR3 is TGCAGCGTTGACGGGGGCCAAGAGACCCAGTACTTC.